The clone carrying this T cell receptor beta chain was counted between two and nine times. Its antigen is currently unknown. These data originate in a study of response to subunit inactivated influenza vaccine. Study observations and caveats: The authors offered the suggestion that each seasonal influenza vaccination recruits few new T cells.

TCRdb independently ran MiXCR on the RT-PCR reads; one entry per CDR3 protein. The table includes roughly 500,000 distinct CDR3 sequences, around 25% detected once. This TCR was sampled from a man in his fifties who received an inactivated influenza vaccine. The sequencing here drew on CD4+ T cells sorted from PBMCs, taken around 5 days after vaccination.

CDR3 sequence reads: CASSSRGGNEQFF. CDR3 nucleotide sequence: TGTGCCAGCAGCTCACGAGGGGGTAATGAGCAGTTCTTC. This sequence joins TRBV7-2 and TRBJ2-1, with a possible D match to TRBD1 (6 bases). Germline V gene sequence: CDR1 SGHTA, CDR2 FQGNSA. The CDR3 has 13 residues. V lost 4 bases and J 7 bases, leaving 11 bases between the germline ends.